This TCR beta chain was sequenced for a study of Graves' ophthalmopathy and Graves' hyperthyroidism. The sequenced template was RNA, covering the TCR beta CDR3 region. RT-PCR with HTBI primers came first, then second-round multiplex PCR. TCRdb fed the multiplex PCR reads into MiXCR, producing one record per CDR3 protein. Here the sample spans 300,000 to 400,000 distinct CDR3 sequences, roughly 16% being singletons. PBMCs were isolated from an approximately 10 ml sample of fresh peripheral blood. This clonotype was detected many times. The CDR3 has 15 amino acids. V lost 1 base and J lost 2, with 11 bases in between. The germline V gene has CDR1 SGHTA and CDR2 FQGNSA.

The sequenced sample consisted of peripheral blood. The V and J genes are TRBV7-2 and TRBJ2-5; D call uncertain. This TCR was sampled from an adult man with Graves' ophthalmopathy. CDR3 sequence reads: CASSLEWLGQETQYF. Here the CDR3 DNA reads TGTGCCAGCAGCTTAGAGTGGCTGGGGCAAGAGACCCAGTACTTC.